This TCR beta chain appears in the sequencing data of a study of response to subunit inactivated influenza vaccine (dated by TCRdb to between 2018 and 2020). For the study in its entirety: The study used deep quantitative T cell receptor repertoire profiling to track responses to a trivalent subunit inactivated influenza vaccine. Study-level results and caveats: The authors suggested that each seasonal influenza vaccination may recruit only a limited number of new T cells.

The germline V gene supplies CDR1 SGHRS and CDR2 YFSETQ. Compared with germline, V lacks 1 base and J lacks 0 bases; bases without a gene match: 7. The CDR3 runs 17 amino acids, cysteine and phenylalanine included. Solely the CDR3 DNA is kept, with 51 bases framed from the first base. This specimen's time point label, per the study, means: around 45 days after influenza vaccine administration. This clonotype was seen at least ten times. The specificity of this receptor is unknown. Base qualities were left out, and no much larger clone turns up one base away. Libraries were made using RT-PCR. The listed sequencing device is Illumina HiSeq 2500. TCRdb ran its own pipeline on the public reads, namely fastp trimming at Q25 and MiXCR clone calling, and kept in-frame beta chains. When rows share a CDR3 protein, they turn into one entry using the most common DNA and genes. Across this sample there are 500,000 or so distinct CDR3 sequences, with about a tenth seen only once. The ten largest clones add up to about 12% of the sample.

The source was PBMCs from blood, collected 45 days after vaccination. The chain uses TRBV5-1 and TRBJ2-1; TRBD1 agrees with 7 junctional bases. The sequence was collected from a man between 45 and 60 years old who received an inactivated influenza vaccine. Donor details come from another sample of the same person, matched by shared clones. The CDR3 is CASSLLGGSFSYNEQFF. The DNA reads TGCGCCAGCAGCTTGTTAGGGGGCAGTTTCTCCTACAATGAGCAGTTCTTC.